This is a list of T cell receptor beta chains from one sample in a study of T-cell reconstitution after alpha-beta-depleted transplantation in children. TCRdb fed the PCR reads into MiXCR, producing one record per CDR3 protein. The table lists 450,000 to 600,000 distinct CDR3 sequences, 30% to 35% of them singletons, with 2% to 3% in the top ten. The material was PBMCs from the stem cell graft donor, obtained from the stem cell graft. These receptors all come from a human donor who donated a stem cell graft to a child with aplastic anemia. CDR3s include the opening cysteine and the closing phenylalanine or tryptophan. The D gene is left open where the match is weak. Not all rows give a size; the values are once, few, many and, for expanded clones, a class.

cdr3_length	d_call	clone_size	j_call	v_call	cdr3_nt	cdr3_aa
18	TRBD2	NA	TRBJ2-2	TRBV20-1	TGCAGTGCAAGTGGTCTAGCGGGAGGGGGAAGGAACACCGGGGAGCTGTTTTTT	CSASGLAGGGRNTGELFF
14	NA	NA	TRBJ2-5	TRBV6-5	TGTGCCAGCAGTTACGTACTAGAGGGAGAGACCCAGTACTTC	CASSYVLEGETQYF
17	TRBD2	few	TRBJ2-1	TRBV29-1	TGCAGCGTTGTCTCGGGACTAGCGGGAGGAACTCCAAATGAGCAGTTCTTC	CSVVSGLAGGTPNEQFF
15	NA	NA	TRBJ2-2	TRBV28	TGTGCCAGCAGCCCCTCCGTGGGTTTCACCGGGGAGCTGTTTTTT	CASSPSVGFTGELFF
16	TRBD1	NA	TRBJ2-7	TRBV5-1	TGCGCCAGCAGCTCCCGGGGGACAGGGTTTCGCTACGAGCAGTACTTC	CASSSRGTGFRYEQYF
17	TRBD2	few	TRBJ2-7	TRBV4-3	TGCGCCAGCAGCCATACCCCTAGCGGGGGCTTCTCCTACGAGCAGTACTTC	CASSHTPSGGFSYEQYF
14	NA	once	TRBJ1-5	TRBV20-1	TGCAGTGCCATAGATTCTCGGAGGAATCAGCCCCAGCATTTT	CSAIDSRRNQPQHF
14	TRBD1	NA	TRBJ1-1	TRBV30	TGTGCCTGGAGGCGCGGACAGGGAAGCACTGAAGCTTTCTTT	CAWRRGQGSTEAFF
14	TRBD1	NA	TRBJ1-1	TRBV19	TGTGCCAGTAGTACCCGGGACAGCTACACTGAAGCTTTCTTT	CASSTRDSYTEAFF
14	NA	NA	TRBJ2-1	TRBV4-3	TGCGCCAGCAGCCAAGTTCACAGGGTAAATGAGCAGTTCTTC	CASSQVHRVNEQFF
19	TRBD1	NA	TRBJ2-1	TRBV5-1	TGCGCCAGCAGCCCTGGGACAGGGGCTTCACAGGAGTGGTACAATGAGCAGTTCTTC	CASSPGTGASQEWYNEQFF
16	TRBD2	NA	TRBJ2-7	TRBV10-3	TGTGCCATCAGTGAGTCTCAGGGACTAGCGAACTACGAGCAGTACTTC	CAISESQGLANYEQYF
11	NA	few	TRBJ1-1	TRBV6-5	TGTGCCAGCAGGAACTACACTGAAGCTTTCTTT	CASRNYTEAFF
15	NA	NA	TRBJ2-3	TRBV4-3	TGCGCCAGCGCCTCCCGACTCGACTACACAGATACGCAGTATTTT	CASASRLDYTDTQYF
13	NA	few	TRBJ2-2	TRBV18	TGTGCCAGCTCACAGCGAGACACCGGGGAGCTGTTTTTT	CASSQRDTGELFF
15	NA	NA	TRBJ1-1	TRBV14	TGTGCCAGCAGCCAAGAGAAAGGGATTAACACTGAAGCTTTCTTT	CASSQEKGINTEAFF
15	TRBD1	few	TRBJ1-2	TRBV4-3	TGCGCCAGCAGCCAAGGGCCTGACAGGGAGAAAGGCTACACCTTC	CASSQGPDREKGYTF
15	NA	few	TRBJ2-1	TRBV15	TGTGCCACCAGCAGAGATGTTGGCTCCTACAATGAGCAGTTCTTC	CATSRDVGSYNEQFF
15	TRBD2	few	TRBJ2-7	TRBV6-5	TGTGCCAGCAGTTACTCCGGCGGGAGCTCCTACGAGCAGTACTTC	CASSYSGGSSYEQYF
22	TRBD2	NA	TRBJ2-3	TRBV29-1	TGCAGCGTTGAAGGGATATGGACTGCCACTAGCGGGAGGGCCAATCGGCCAGATACGCAGTATTTT	CSVEGIWTATSGRANRPDTQYF
15	NA	few	TRBJ1-5	TRBV6-1	TGTGCCAGCAGTGAACCGGGAAGCCCCGTCCCCGGAGGGCATTTT	CASSEPGSPVPGGHF
12	NA	NA	TRBJ1-5	TRBV5-1	TGCGCCAGCAGCTTGATTGTTCAGCCCCAGCATTTT	CASSLIVQPQHF
19	TRBD2	few	TRBJ2-3	TRBV5-1	TGCGCCAGCAGATCCGGATATCGGCGGGAGCGGTTGGGCACAGATACGCAGTATTTT	CASRSGYRRERLGTDTQYF
15	TRBD2	few	TRBJ2-2	TRBV7-8	TGTGCCAGCACCCAGAGCGGGAGGTTAACCGGGGAGCTGTTTTTT	CASTQSGRLTGELFF
14	TRBD1	NA	TRBJ2-5	TRBV20-1	TGCAGTTCCCCCGTGGCAGGGGGCGAGGAGACCCAGTACTTC	CSSPVAGGEETQYF
15	NA	NA	TRBJ1-5	TRBV7-6	TGTGCCAGCAGCTTAAGGCCACAGGGTAGTCAGCCCCAGCATTTT	CASSLRPQGSQPQHF
16	NA	few	TRBJ1-5	TRBV5-8	TGTGCCAGCAGCCCCGGGCAGCGGGCAGCTAATCAGCCCCAGCATTTT	CASSPGQRAANQPQHF
15	TRBD2	NA	TRBJ2-1	TRBV12-3/TRBV12-4	TGTGCCAGCAGTTTAAGGACTAGCGGGATCAATGAGCAGTTCTTC	CASSLRTSGINEQFF
14	TRBD1	NA	TRBJ2-7	TRBV4-3	TGCGCCAGCAGCCAAGATCAGGGGGCAAGGGAGCAGTACTTC	CASSQDQGAREQYF